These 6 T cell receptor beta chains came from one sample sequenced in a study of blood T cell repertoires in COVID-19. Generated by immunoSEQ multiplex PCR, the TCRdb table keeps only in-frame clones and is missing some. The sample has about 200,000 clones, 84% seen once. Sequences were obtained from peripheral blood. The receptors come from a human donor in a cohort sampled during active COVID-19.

The CDR3 is CASSTRGNQPQHF. The CDR3 DNA reads as TGTGCCAGCAGTACCAGGGGCAATCAGCCCCAGCATTTT. The V and J genes are TRBV6-5 and TRBJ1-5; D is possibly TRBD1 (5 bases). Trimming removed 5 bases at V and 2 bases at J, with 7 bases between. The germline V gene encodes CDR1 MNHEY and CDR2 SVGAGI. The CDR3 has 13 amino acids.

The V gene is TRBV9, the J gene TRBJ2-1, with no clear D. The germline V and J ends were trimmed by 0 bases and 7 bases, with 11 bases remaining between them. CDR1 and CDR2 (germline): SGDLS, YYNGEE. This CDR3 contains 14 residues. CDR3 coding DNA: TGTGCCAGCAGCGTAGGAGGTAGCTTAAATGAGCAGTTCTTC. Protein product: CASSVGGSLNEQFF.

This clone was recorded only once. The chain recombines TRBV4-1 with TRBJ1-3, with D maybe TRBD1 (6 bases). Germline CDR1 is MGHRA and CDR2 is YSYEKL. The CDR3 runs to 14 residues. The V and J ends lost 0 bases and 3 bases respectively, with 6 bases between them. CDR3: CASSQETGGNTIYF. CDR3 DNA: TGCGCCAGCAGCCAAGAGACAGGTGGAAACACCATATATTTT.

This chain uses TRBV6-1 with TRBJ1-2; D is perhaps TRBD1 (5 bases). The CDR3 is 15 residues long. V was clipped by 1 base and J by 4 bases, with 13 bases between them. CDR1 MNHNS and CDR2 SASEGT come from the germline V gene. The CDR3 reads CASSEEEGSSYGYTF. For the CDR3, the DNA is TGTGCCAGCAGTGAAGAGGAGGGGTCGAGCTATGGCTACACCTTC.

The CDR3 spells CASSSRQGGNYGYTF. CDR3 nucleotide sequence: TGTGCCAGCAGCTCCCGCCAGGGGGGCAACTATGGCTACACCTTC. The chain uses TRBV5-6 and TRBJ1-2; 7 bases are shared with TRBD1. The CDR3 is 15 amino acids. Looked up from germline, CDR1 is SGHDT and CDR2 is YYEEEE. After removal of 3 bases from V and 2 bases from J, the junction contained 7 bases not matched to a gene. The full variable domain, its missing parts supplied by reference TRBV5-6 and TRBJ1-2, is DAGVTQSPTHLIKTRGQQVTLRCSPKSGHDTVSWYQQALGQGPQFIFQYYEEEERQRGNFPDRFSGHQFPNYSSELNVNALLLGDSALYLCASSSRQGGNYGYTFGSGTRLTVV.

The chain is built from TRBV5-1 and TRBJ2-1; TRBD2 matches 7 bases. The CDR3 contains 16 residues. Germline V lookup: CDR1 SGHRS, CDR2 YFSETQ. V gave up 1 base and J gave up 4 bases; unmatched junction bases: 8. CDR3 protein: CASSLSPSGIYNEQFF. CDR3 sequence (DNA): TGCGCCAGCAGCTTGAGCCCTAGCGGCATATACAATGAGCAGTTCTTC.